Below, 12 T cell receptor beta chains from the same sample are listed, as sequenced in a study of robustness of blood B and T cell sequencing. cDNA synthesis used template switching with a 5' universal priming oligo. The template-switch oligo carried a 12-nucleotide random UMI tagging each cDNA molecule. One entry per CDR3 protein results from TCRdb running MiXCR on the PCR reads. The sample lists under 2,000 distinct CDR3 sequences; about 52% were seen once. TCR beta repertoires were quantified from mRNA rather than genomic DNA. Sequencing was carried out using peripheral blood. These TCRs come from a human donor in good health.

The chain carries TRBV4-1 and TRBJ1-1; TRBD1 aligns across 7 bases. CDR3 size: 16 residues. The J segment lost 4 bases and the V segment lost 0 bases, leaving 8 bases of the junction unmatched. Germline-derived CDR1 and CDR2 are MGHRA and YSYEKL. The CDR3 DNA follows: TGCGCCAGCAGCCAAGAAGGGGGCCCGGGGGGCACTGAAGCTTTCTTT. Translating it yields CASSQEGGPGGTEAFF.

V and J are TRBV5-1 and TRBJ1-4; tentative D call: TRBD1 (6 bases). CDR1 is SGHRS and CDR2 is YFSETQ in the germline V gene. CDR3 size: 14 residues. V shed 0 bases and J shed 11 bases, with 14 bases lying between them. The CDR3 here is CASSLDQGLGKLFF. The CDR3, as DNA: TGCGCCAGCAGCTTGGATCAGGGGTTGGGGAAACTGTTTTTT.

The rearrangement uses TRBV14 and TRBJ2-3, with D possibly being TRBD2 (7 bases). With 0 bases removed from V and 5 bases from J, the gap between germline ends came to 15 bases. Germline V gene lookup returns CDR1 SGHDN and CDR2 FVKESK. The CDR3 is 16 amino acids. The CDR3 sequence: CASSQDRRGGVDTQYF. In DNA form, the CDR3 reads TGTGCCAGCAGCCAAGATAGGAGGGGGGGCGTAGATACGCAGTATTTT.

J is TRBJ2-6 and V is TRBV18; D unresolved. The CDR3 contains 14 residues. Trimming stripped 2 bases from V and 1 base from J, with 3 bases between. The germline CDR1 and CDR2 sequences are KGHSH and LQKENI. CDR3 in amino acids: CASSPDSGANVLTF. As DNA, the CDR3 is TGTGCCAGCTCACCAGATTCTGGGGCCAACGTCCTGACTTTC.

This chain connects TRBV6-1 to TRBJ2-1; 9 bases are shared with TRBD2. This CDR3 region has 14 residues. The germline CDR1 and CDR2 sequences are MNHNS and SASEGT. V lost 3 bases to trimming and J lost 8 bases; unmatched junction nucleotides: 5. This CDR3 reads CASSERGGEDEQFF. For the CDR3, the DNA is TGTGCCAGCAGTGAGCGGGGGGGGGAGGATGAGCAGTTCTTC.

In this sample, this clonotype turned up once. V is TRBV4-2 and J is TRBJ1-3; 7 bases fit TRBD1. Germline lookup yields CDR1 LGHNA and CDR2 YNFKEQ. Losses at the gene ends were 5 bases for V and 4 bases for J; bases not matched to a gene: 5. This CDR3 spans 14 amino acids. Written as DNA, the CDR3 is TGTGCCAGCAGCTCAGGGGGGACCGGAAACACCATATATTTT. Translating it yields CASSSGGTGNTIYF.

The chain couples TRBV13 to TRBJ2-4; possible D gene TRBD1, 6 bases. The CDR3 totals 16 residues. Germline assignment: CDR1 PRHDT and CDR2 FYEKMQ (reference sequence). V was shortened by 5 bases and J by 4 bases, with 18 bases between the two germline ends. CDR3 amino acids: CASSLTSGTQKNIQYF. CDR3 coding DNA: TGTGCCAGCAGCCTAACTTCCGGGACACAAAAAAACATTCAGTACTTC.

This clonotype was seen a handful of times. The chain uses TRBV4-1 and TRBJ2-1; D is ambiguous. Between the trimmed V and J ends, which lost 2 bases and 6 bases, there was a span of 14 bases. Germline values: CDR1 MGHRA, CDR2 YSYEKL. The CDR3 is 15 amino acids. The CDR3 loop reads CASSQRLGIGNEQFF. CDR3 nucleotides: TGCGCCAGCAGCCAACGGTTAGGGATTGGCAATGAGCAGTTCTTC.

V gene TRBV30 combines with J gene TRBJ2-7; D is unresolved. The CDR3 covers 12 residues. V dropped 2 bases and J dropped 6 bases, with 11 bases sitting between them. Germline V gene lookup returns CDR1 GTSNPN and CDR2 SVGIG (reference sequence). As DNA, the CDR3 is TGTGCCTGGAGTTTTTCTAATACCGAGCAGTACTTC. Amino acid sequence: CAWSFSNTEQYF.

This clonotype came up a few times. The V and J genes are TRBV15 and TRBJ1-5, with D perhaps TRBD1 (6 bases). Germline V gene data show CDR1 as LNHNV and CDR2 as YYDKDF (reference sequence). Trimming removed 0 bases at V and 7 bases at J, with 16 bases between. CDR3 size: 16 residues. The DNA of the CDR3 is TGTGCCACCAGCAGAGATTCAGGGGAAGTTGGGCAGCCCCAGCATTTT. Translated, it gives CATSRDSGEVGQPQHF.

The rearrangement links TRBV30 to TRBJ1-1; D is possibly TRBD1 (6 bases). V shed 0 bases and J shed 1 base, with 9 bases lying between them. Germline CDR1 reads GTSNPN; CDR2 reads SVGIG (reference sequence). The CDR3 loop spans 14 amino acids. CDR3 amino acids: CAWSVIRGNTEAFF. The CDR3 nucleotides are TGTGCCTGGAGTGTAATCAGGGGGAACACTGAAGCTTTCTTT.

The chain employs TRBV6-1 and TRBJ1-2, with D maybe TRBD1 (6 bases). V shed 9 bases and J shed 5 bases, with 16 bases lying between them. The CDR3 is 13 residues long. Germline V gives CDR1 MNHNS, CDR2 SASEGT. The CDR3 DNA reads as TGTGCCAGTCGACACAGGGAGGGGTATGGCTACACCTTC. This translates into CASRHREGYGYTF.